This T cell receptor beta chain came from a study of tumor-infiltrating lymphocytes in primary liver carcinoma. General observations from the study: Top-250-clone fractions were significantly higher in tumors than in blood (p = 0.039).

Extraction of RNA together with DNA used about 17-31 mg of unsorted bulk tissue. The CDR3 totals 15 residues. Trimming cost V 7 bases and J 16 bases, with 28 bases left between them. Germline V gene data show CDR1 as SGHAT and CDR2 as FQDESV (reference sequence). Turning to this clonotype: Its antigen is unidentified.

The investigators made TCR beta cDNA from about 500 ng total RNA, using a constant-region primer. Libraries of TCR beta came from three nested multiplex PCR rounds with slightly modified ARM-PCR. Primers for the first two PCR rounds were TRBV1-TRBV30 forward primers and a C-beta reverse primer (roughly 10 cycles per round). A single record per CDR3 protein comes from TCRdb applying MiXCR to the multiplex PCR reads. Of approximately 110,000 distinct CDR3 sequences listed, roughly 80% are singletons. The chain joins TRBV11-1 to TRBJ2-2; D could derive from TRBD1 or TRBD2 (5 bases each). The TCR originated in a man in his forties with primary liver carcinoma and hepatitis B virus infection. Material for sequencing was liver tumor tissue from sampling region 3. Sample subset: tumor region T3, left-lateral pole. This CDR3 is CASNYTGPFSGESFF. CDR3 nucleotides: TGTGCCAGCAACTATACAGGACCTTTCTCCGGGGAGTCGTTTTTT. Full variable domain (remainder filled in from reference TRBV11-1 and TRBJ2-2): EAEVAQSPRYKITEKSQAVAFWCDPISGHATLYWYRQILGQGPELLVQFQDESVVDDSQLPKDRFSAERLKGVDSTLKIQPAELGDSAMYLCASNYTGPFSGESFFGEGSRLTVL.